The rows below give T cell receptor beta chains drawn from one sample of a study of T cell responses to AZD1222 COVID-19 vaccine. Assay: immunoSEQ multiplex PCR; the TCRdb copy retains only in-frame clones and omits some. The sample yields tens of thousands of clones, approximately 90% seen once. Specimen: peripheral blood, collected 28 days after the second AZD1222 dose. These TCRs come from an adult who received the AZD1222 COVID-19 vaccine. The CDR3 runs from the conserved cysteine through the conserved F or W.

V	J	CDR3
TRBV6-5	TRBJ2-5	CASKKWTLQETQYF
TRBV7-5	TRBJ2-6	CVRSLGVGSGANVLTF
TRBV7-6	TRBJ2-7	CASSLLAGGYEQYF
TRBV7-3	TRBJ2-2	CASSAYNPGELFF
TRBV3-1/TRBV3-2	TRBJ2-7	CASSQGVGGGYEQYF
TRBV28	TRBJ1-1	CASSRIEAFF
TRBV3-1/TRBV3-2	TRBJ1-1	CASSQDGTTTEAFF
TRBV6-5	TRBJ2-1	CASSRNNEQFF
TRBV5-1	TRBJ2-7	CASSSALARYEQYF
TRBV19	TRBJ1-3	CASTRQSRQPHLLSGNTIYF
TRBV11-2	TRBJ2-1	CASSFHPGTSGRGYNEQFF
TRBV7-9	TRBJ1-6	CASSSQGGDSPLHF
TRBV7-2	TRBJ2-2	CASSLGGSTGELFF
TRBV28	TRBJ2-3	CASSSPGDYTDTQYF
TRBV27	TRBJ1-2	CASSLVRQGASVGYTF
TRBV3-1/TRBV3-2	TRBJ2-1	CASSYRSYNEQFF
TRBV3-1/TRBV3-2	TRBJ1-1	CASSQVQTNTEAFF
TRBV9	TRBJ2-7	CASSVAGQTYEQYF
TRBV15	TRBJ2-7	CATSTGSDALGEQYF
TRBV18	TRBJ2-5	CASSPPRGVETQYF
TRBV7-2	TRBJ2-1	CASSQSSSGAYNEQFF
TRBV5-5	TRBJ1-4	CASSLGGTGLEKLFF
TRBV28	TRBJ2-7	CASSLPQGGKYF
TRBV7-8	TRBJ2-1	CASSLALYGTNEQFF
TRBV2	TRBJ1-1	CASSTGLNTEAFF
TRBV19	TRBJ1-5	CASSGQIHQPQHF
TRBV27	TRBJ1-6	CASSSDSSYNSPLHF
TRBV29-1	TRBJ2-5	CSVEVGGSQETQYF
TRBV28	TRBJ2-1	CASSFLQGSSYNEQFF
TRBV10-1	TRBJ2-7	CASSDTGVSYEQYF
TRBV14	TRBJ1-1	CASSHVRWGENTEAFF
TRBV7-8	TRBJ1-5	CASSPDYQPQHF
TRBV5-4	TRBJ2-3	CASSPGLAADTDTQYF
TRBV29-1	TRBJ2-7	CSVGEPVVEQYF
TRBV5-1	TRBJ2-3	CASSMGTSGKVDTQYF
TRBV7-8	TRBJ1-2	CASSETGSYGYTF
TRBV7-3	TRBJ2-2	CASSITSGSRSGELFF
TRBV3-1/TRBV3-2	TRBJ2-7	CASSQKGLVRAEQYF
TRBV10-3	TRBJ2-3	CAISKGVGTQYF
TRBV18	TRBJ1-5	CASSPGGRNQPQHF
TRBV28	TRBJ1-5	CASSPEGTGILHQPQHF
TRBV18	TRBJ2-7	CASSWGSGEQYF
TRBV29-1	TRBJ1-1	CSAAGTMNTEAFF
TRBV9	TRBJ2-2	CASSVSGFNGELFF
TRBV7-2	TRBJ2-5	CASSLASDPQETQYF
TRBV2	TRBJ1-5	CASSERGFQPQHF